This record concerns one TCR beta chain sequence. Its target is unknown. Researchers prepared the TCRbeta library using unique molecular identifiers, the study reports. TCRdb analysed the PCR reads with MiXCR anew, one entry per CDR3 protein. The sample contains over 90,000 distinct CDR3 sequences, under 9% of which appear only once. Germline CDR1 is MNHNS and CDR2 is SASEGT. V lost 6 bases and J lost 0, with 11 bases in between. The CDR3 has 14 residues. These data originate in a study of T-cell reconstitution after alpha-beta-depleted transplantation in children. Findings and limits, study-wide: Reports say that about two months after transplant, the alpha-beta T cells came out of several hundred graft clones that had expanded. The origin of high day-60 TCRbeta diversity in some patients lay in surviving recipient T cells and thymic progenitors. The authors attributed T-cell counts and diversity one year after transplant mostly to newly produced T cells.

Sample: PBMCs, taken before TCRalphabeta/CD19-depleted stem cell transplant. The chain joins TRBV6-1 to TRBJ1-1; D is unresolved. The receptor was isolated from a boy aged 2 to 10 with acute lymphoblastic leukemia, due to receive a stem cell transplant. The CDR3 spells CASSTGRMNTEAFF. The DNA of the CDR3 is TGTGCCAGCAGCACCGGACGGATGAACACTGAAGCTTTCTTT.